These T cell receptor beta chains were read from a single sample in a study of blood T cell repertoires in COVID-19. Assay used: immunoSEQ multiplex PCR; TCRdb lists only in-frame clones, some missing. Of some 330,000 clones listed, over 75% are singletons. Sequencing was done on a sample of PBMCs or T cells enriched from blood (not recorded which). These TCRs come from a man aged 35 to 55 in a cohort exposed to, infected with or recovered from COVID-19 (not recorded which). The CDR3 runs from the conserved cysteine through the conserved F or W. Each record gives: V gene, D gene, J gene, clone size, CDR3 DNA, CDR3 protein. D genes are given only for firm matches. The size of a clone is reported for some rows only, either as once, few or many, or as a class for expanded clones.

TRBV27	NA	TRBJ1-5	NA	TGTGCCAGCAGTTTAAGTGGGGGGATTAATTGGCCCCAGCATTTT	CASSLSGGINWPQHF
TRBV28	NA	TRBJ2-7	NA	TGTGCCAGCCGTTCTGGGGGGTCCCACTACGAGCAGTACTTC	CASRSGGSHYEQYF
TRBV5-1	NA	TRBJ1-3	NA	TGCGCCAGCAGCCCGTTGGGGGCAGGAAACACCATATATTTT	CASSPLGAGNTIYF
TRBV7-2	TRBD2	TRBJ2-1	NA	TGTGCCAGCAGCCCCGGGACTAGCAGCCTCAATGAGCAGTTCTTC	CASSPGTSSLNEQFF
TRBV20-1	NA	TRBJ1-1	NA	TGCGGGGGCCGGGAAGACACTGAAGCTTTCTTT	CGGREDTEAFF
TRBV30	TRBD1	TRBJ1-6	NA	TGTGCCTGGAGTGAAAAAGGACAGGGAGATTCACCCCTCCACTTT	CAWSEKGQGDSPLHF
TRBV6-2/TRBV6-3	TRBD2	TRBJ2-7	NA	TGTGCCAGCAGTTACCCTGCACTAGCGGGAGGGCCGAGGGAGCAGTACTTC	CASSYPALAGGPREQYF
TRBV19	NA	TRBJ2-3	once	TGTGCCAGTAGTATAGGACTTCTCACAGATACGCAGTATTTT	CASSIGLLTDTQYF
TRBV12-5	NA	TRBJ1-3	NA	TGTGCTAGTGGTTACGGGACATTCTCTGGAAACACCATATATTTT	CASGYGTFSGNTIYF
TRBV29-1	NA	TRBJ1-4	NA	TGCAGCGTGAGAACTAATGAAAAACTGTTTTTT	CSVRTNEKLFF
TRBV27	TRBD2	TRBJ2-7	NA	TGTGCCAGCATTCGTGGTAGCGGGAGGGCCGGCTCCTACGAGCAGTACTTC	CASIRGSGRAGSYEQYF
TRBV2	NA	TRBJ2-1	NA	TGTGCCAGCAGTGAAGCCGGGTGGAATTTCTTC	CASSEAGWNFF
TRBV19	TRBD2	TRBJ2-1	NA	TGTGCCAGTAGTATAGAGTCTAGCGGGACCTACAATGAGCAGTTCTTC	CASSIESSGTYNEQFF
TRBV3-1/TRBV3-2	NA	TRBJ1-2	NA	TGTGCCAGCAGCCAAGATTTGGGCACGTCGACCTATGGCTACACCTTC	CASSQDLGTSTYGYTF
TRBV7-9	NA	TRBJ1-1	NA	TGTGCCAGCAGCTTAATGACAGCCATGAACACTGAAGCTTTCTTT	CASSLMTAMNTEAFF
TRBV27	TRBD2	TRBJ2-1	NA	TGTGCCAGCATCCCTAGGCGCGCGCGGCTAGCGGGGAAAAATGAGCAGTTCTTC	CASIPRRARLAGKNEQFF
TRBV7-2	TRBD2	TRBJ2-1	NA	TGTGCCAGCTTAGCGGGATTAAACTACAATGAGCAGTTCTTC	CASLAGLNYNEQFF
TRBV2	NA	TRBJ1-2	NA	TGTGCCAGCGATCCAGACTATGGCTACACCTTC	CASDPDYGYTF
TRBV3-1/TRBV3-2	NA	TRBJ2-7	NA	TGTGCCAGCAGCCCCACGCAGGGGATCTCCTACGAGCAGTACTTC	CASSPTQGISYEQYF
TRBV30	TRBD2	TRBJ2-3	NA	TGTGCCTGGACTAGCGGGAGTTCTACAGATACGCAGTATTTT	CAWTSGSSTDTQYF
TRBV10-3	NA	TRBJ1-6	few	TGTGCCATCAGTGAGTCTACAGGGAGTAATTCACCCCTCCACTTT	CAISESTGSNSPLHF
TRBV7-9	NA	TRBJ2-4	NA	TGTGCCAGCGGGGAGTGGCGAAAAAACATTCAGTACTTC	CASGEWRKNIQYF
TRBV6-4	NA	TRBJ2-2	NA	TGTGCCAGCAGTGACTCGAGGATAGCCGGTCACACCGGGGAGCTGTTTTTT	CASSDSRIAGHTGELFF
TRBV15	TRBD2	TRBJ2-5	NA	TGTGCCACCAGCAGACCGGGACTAGCGGGAGGGCCACAGTACTTC	CATSRPGLAGGPQYF
TRBV3-1/TRBV3-2	TRBD1	TRBJ2-7	NA	TGTGCCAGCAGCCCTGGGACAGCCAAGGACTACGAGCAGTACTTC	CASSPGTAKDYEQYF
TRBV7-8	TRBD2	TRBJ2-7	NA	TGTGCCAGCAAGGGACTAGCGGGGTACGAGCAGTACTTC	CASKGLAGYEQYF
TRBV15	NA	TRBJ2-5	NA	TGTGCCACCAGCAGAGGGGCGGGGTACCAAGAGACCCAGTACTTC	CATSRGAGYQETQYF
TRBV11-2	NA	TRBJ1-1	NA	TGTGCCAGCAGCTTACGAGAGGCCTCGAACACTGAAGCTTTCTTT	CASSLREASNTEAFF
TRBV25-1	NA	TRBJ2-1	NA	TGTGCCAGCAGTGAATGGAGAGGAGGAGAGCAGTTCTTC	CASSEWRGGEQFF
TRBV27	NA	TRBJ2-1	NA	TGTGCCAGCAGCAGAGTAAGTGGCGGGGCCAACCTATTCAATGAGCAGTTCTTC	CASSRVSGGANLFNEQFF
TRBV5-6	TRBD2	TRBJ2-7	NA	TGTGCCAGCAGCAAATGGACTAGCCAAAGCCCCTACGAGCAGTACTTC	CASSKWTSQSPYEQYF
TRBV11-2	TRBD2	TRBJ2-7	NA	TGTGCCAGCAGCTTAGGTTGGGAGGGGAGCTACGAGCAGTACTTC	CASSLGWEGSYEQYF
TRBV5-1	TRBD2	TRBJ2-1	NA	TGCGCCAGCAGCACCGGGACTAGCGGGAGGAGCAGCTCCTACAATGAGCAGTTCTTC	CASSTGTSGRSSSYNEQFF
TRBV9	TRBD1	TRBJ1-3	NA	TGTGCCAGCAGCCCCAGGACAGGGACTGGAAACACCATATATTTT	CASSPRTGTGNTIYF
TRBV10-3	NA	TRBJ1-5	NA	TGTGCCATCAGTGAGGATTCGGAGCAGCCCCAGCATTTT	CAISEDSEQPQHF
TRBV5-1	TRBD2	TRBJ2-1	NA	TGCGCCAGCAGCACCGGGACTAGCGGGAGCTCCTACAATGAGCAGTTCTTC	CASSTGTSGSSYNEQFF
TRBV27	NA	TRBJ1-2	NA	TGTGCCAGCATGAGTACGTCGGGAAGGTCGGGTGGCTACACCTTC	CASMSTSGRSGGYTF
TRBV27	TRBD2	TRBJ2-1	NA	TGTGCCAGCAGTTTGGGGACTAGCGGAAACAATGAGCAGTTCTTC	CASSLGTSGNNEQFF
TRBV5-1	TRBD1	TRBJ2-3	NA	TGCGCCAGCAGCTTGAAACCCGGGACAGGGGGAGATACGCAGTATTTT	CASSLKPGTGGDTQYF
TRBV5-1	TRBD1	TRBJ1-2	NA	TGCGCCAGCAGCCTAGGGACAGGGGGATATGGCTACACCTTC	CASSLGTGGYGYTF
TRBV5-5	TRBD1	TRBJ1-5	NA	TGTGCCAGCAGCTCCGGGACAGGGGGACGACTCAATCAGCCCCAGCATTTT	CASSSGTGGRLNQPQHF
TRBV7-3	TRBD1	TRBJ2-3	NA	TGTGCCAGCAGCCCTACAGGGGGCATCACAGATACGCAGTATTTT	CASSPTGGITDTQYF
TRBV14	TRBD1	TRBJ2-7	NA	TGTGCCAGCAGCCTACCCTTCGGGACAGGTACCCGCGAGCAGTACTTC	CASSLPFGTGTREQYF
TRBV7-8	NA	TRBJ1-2	once	TGTGCCAGCAGCTTAGCTTTGCCAGGTCATGGCTACACCTTC	CASSLALPGHGYTF
TRBV9	NA	TRBJ2-2	NA	TGTGCCAGCAGCCCACCTAGAGACACCGGGGAGCTGTTTTTT	CASSPPRDTGELFF